These 15 T cell receptor beta chains were sequenced from one sample in a study of Ad26.COV2.S vaccination and SARS-CoV-2 variants. This sample's treatment: around 19 received Ad26.COV2.S at low or high dose, single or two shots; about five received placebo; per-sample allocation not given. Specimens were obtained on day 63 following the first vaccine or placebo injection. Assay: immunoSEQ multiplex PCR; the TCRdb copy retains only in-frame clones and omits some. In the table there are 300,000 to 350,000 clones, 88% of which are singletons. Sample: peripheral blood, taken in a trial of Ad26.COV2.S vaccine versus placebo. These TCRs come from a person aged 18-60 years who received the Ad26.COV2.S COVID-19 vaccine or a placebo.

The rearrangement uses TRBV6-2 or TRBV6-3 and TRBJ2-7; 7 bases align to TRBD1. Looked up from germline, CDR1 is MNHEY and CDR2 is SVGEGT. This CDR3 has 13 amino acids. Trimming cost V 5 bases and J 3 bases; bases outside gene matches: 4. CDR3 residues: CASSPRQGYEQYF. The CDR3 DNA reads TGTGCCAGCAGTCCCCGACAGGGCTACGAGCAGTACTTC.

V and J are TRBV19 and TRBJ1-6, with no clear D. Trimming took 1 base from V and 7 from J, leaving 14 bases between them. This CDR3 is 16 amino acids long. Germline V gene data show CDR1 as LNHDA and CDR2 as SQIVND (reference sequence). CDR3 sequence (DNA): TGTGCCAGTAGTATAGCGAACCGGGCCGGGAATTCACCCCTCCACTTT. As protein: CASSIANRAGNSPLHF.

This chain connects TRBV9 to TRBJ1-2; no reliable D call. The CDR3 totals 15 residues. V shed 2 bases and J shed 4 bases, with 15 bases lying between them. The germline gives CDR1 SGDLS, CDR2 YYNGEE. The CDR3 DNA follows: TGTGCCAGCAGCGTGGCCTCGGTCATTGGCTATGGCTACACCTTC. Its translation: CASSVASVIGYGYTF.

V usage is TRBV6-1 and J usage is TRBJ2-7; 9 bases are shared with TRBD1. There are 15 residues in the CDR3. V lost 6 bases and J lost 2; bases outside the gene matches: 8. CDR1 MNHNS and CDR2 SASEGT come from the germline V gene. CDR3 region: CASSAKQGAAYEQYF. Here the CDR3 DNA reads TGTGCCAGCAGCGCAAAACAGGGGGCGGCCTACGAGCAGTACTTC.

This clone has just one count. The chain recombines TRBV9 with TRBJ1-2; no reliable D call. Germline values: CDR1 SGDLS, CDR2 YYNGEE. Trimming took 0 bases from V and 7 from J, leaving 16 bases between them. This CDR3 has 15 amino acids. The CDR3 DNA follows: TGTGCCAGCAGCGTAGAGGAGGGAAGCTATGGTGGCTACACCTTC. It encodes CASSVEEGSYGGYTF.

This clone was seen a handful of times. The chain combines TRBV18 with TRBJ2-7; D possibly corresponds to TRBD2 (6 bases). This CDR3 is built from 15 residues. V shed 0 bases and J shed 3 bases, with 12 bases lying between them. Per the germline V gene, CDR1 is KGHSH and CDR2 is LQKENI. CDR3 amino acids: CASSPPGLGGYEQYF. In nucleotides, the CDR3 is TGTGCCAGCTCACCACCGGGTTTGGGGGGCTACGAGCAGTACTTC.

The J gene is TRBJ1-3, the V gene TRBV3-1 (or the pseudogene TRBV3-2); unclear D gene. In germline, CDR1 is LGHDT, CDR2 YNNKEL (reference sequence). The CDR3 sequence is 16 residues long. Between the trimmed V and J ends, which lost 0 bases and 0 bases, there was a span of 9 bases. For the CDR3, the DNA is TGTGCCAGCAGCCAAGATCCAGTTACCTCTGGAAACACCATATATTTT. Translation: CASSQDPVTSGNTIYF.

The chain has TRBV5-8 and TRBJ1-5; D uncertain. Trimming stripped 2 bases from V and 2 bases from J, with 14 bases between. Germline V gene data show CDR1 as SGHTS and CDR2 as YDEGEE. The CDR3 loop spans 16 amino acids. CDR3 region: CASSLGRKDGNQPQHF. The CDR3 DNA reads TGTGCCAGCAGCTTAGGGAGGAAAGACGGCAATCAGCCCCAGCATTTT.

This clone was seen a single time. The genes are TRBV4-3 and TRBJ2-7; TRBD2 aligns across 7 bases. The trim removed 0 bases at V and 1 base at J, leaving 3 bases unmatched. Per germline, CDR1 LGHNA and CDR2 YSLEER. This CDR3 comprises 15 residues. The CDR3 reads CASSQDGTMSYEQYF. The CDR3 DNA reads as TGCGCCAGCAGCCAAGACGGGACTATGTCCTACGAGCAGTACTTC.

The V call is TRBV19, the J call TRBJ2-7; 10 nucleotides align to TRBD2. Germline values: CDR1 LNHDA, CDR2 SQIVND (reference sequence). CDR3 length equals 16 residues. J was trimmed by 1 base and V by 4 bases; bases with no gene match: 7. DNA for the CDR3: TGTGCCAGTAGTAAGTTAGCGGGAGGTATGTCCTACGAGCAGTACTTC. Translation gives CASSKLAGGMSYEQYF.

The rearrangement joins TRBV11-2 to TRBJ2-2; D is unresolved. CDR1 is SGHAT and CDR2 is FQNNGV in the germline V gene. The ends were cut back, 1 base at V and 6 bases at J, with 6 bases in the middle. The CDR3 length is 13 residues. The DNA of the CDR3 is TGTGCCAGCAGCTTAGGGTCCGCCGGGGAGCTGTTTTTT. Amino acid sequence: CASSLGSAGELFF.

This chain links TRBV5-4 with TRBJ2-3; 15 positions agree with TRBD2. The V and J ends lost 4 bases and 0 bases, in that order; junction bases with no gene match: 3. The length of the CDR3 is 17 residues. Per germline, CDR1 SGHNT and CDR2 YYREEE (reference sequence). The CDR3 loop reads CASSEGLAGGSTDTQYF. The CDR3 nucleotides read TGTGCCAGCAGCGAGGGACTAGCGGGAGGTAGCACAGATACGCAGTATTTT.

This clone was picked up one time. The chain uses TRBV7-2 and TRBJ2-3, with D tentatively TRBD2 (5 bases). The V gene's germline CDR1 is SGHTA and CDR2 FQGNSA. This CDR3 has 15 amino acids. V lost 4 bases and J 4 bases, leaving 15 bases between the germline ends. The CDR3 sequence is CASSSLAGGSDTQYF. CDR3 DNA: TGTGCCAGCAGCTCCCTCGCGGGCGGGTCAGATACGCAGTATTTT.

The V and J genes are TRBV4-2 and TRBJ1-5; maybe TRBD1 (6 bases). The length of the CDR3 is 15 residues. Trimming took 4 bases from V and 4 from J, leaving 14 bases between them. The germline CDR1 and CDR2 sequences are LGHNA and YNFKEQ. This CDR3 is CASSPTSGANQPQHF. The CDR3 DNA reads as TGTGCCAGCAGCCCAACATCAGGGGCTAATCAGCCCCAGCATTTT.

This rearrangement joins TRBV19 to TRBJ1-5; weak D call: TRBD1 (6 bases). The germline V and J ends were trimmed by 3 bases and 6 bases, with 15 bases remaining between them. The CDR3 has 15 residues. Per the germline V gene, CDR1 is LNHDA and CDR2 is SQIVND (reference sequence). The CDR3 spells CASSIPHRVRQPQHF. Written as DNA, the CDR3 is TGTGCCAGTAGTATTCCCCACAGGGTACGTCAGCCCCAGCATTTT. The complete variable domain, with remaining parts taken from reference TRBV19 and TRBJ1-5, reads DGGITQSPKYLFRKEGQNVTLSCEQNLNHDAMYWYRQDPGQGLRLIYYSQIVNDFQKGDIAEGYSVSREKKESFPLTVTSAQKNPTAFYLCASSIPHRVRQPQHFGDGTRLSIL.